This TCR beta chain was profiled in a study of technical replicates of blood from a handful of donors. Sequenced by immunoSEQ multiplex PCR; TCRdb stores in-frame clones only, minus some. This sample has about 56,000 clones; about 94% occur once, and the top ten carry 3.5% to 4.5%. This clone was detected only once. The CDR3 spans 14 residues. V was shortened by 2 bases and J by 0 bases, with 4 bases between the two germline ends. From germline, CDR1 is MNHEY and CDR2 SVGAGI. The receptor was derived from a human donor in good health. Some clones in this sample may be carry-over from other donors' samples. Source material: PBMCs. The V gene is TRBV6-5, the J gene TRBJ1-4; D gene ambiguous. CDR3 loop: CASSYTATNEKLFF. The CDR3 bases are TGTGCCAGCAGTTACACTGCAACTAATGAAAAACTGTTTTTT.